This T cell receptor (beta chain) stems from a study of identical twins. As concerns this clonotype: Its antigen is currently unknown.

Study results and caveats: Models came in too low on out-of-frame TCR alpha sharing in monozygotic twins. Where beta out-of-frame sequences were concerned, excess twin sharing was weaker. Among out-of-frame alpha sequences shared by twins, low generation probability occurred in excess.

Per germline, CDR1 LGHNA and CDR2 YNFKEQ. The CDR3 spans 18 residues. The V end was cut by 0 bases, the J end by 5 bases, with 23 bases between. TCRdb redid the calling of the 5' RACE reads with MiXCR, one entry per CDR3 protein. The sample shows some 500,000 distinct CDR3 sequences, roughly 9.9% of them seen only once. The same data also contributed to another study, on yellow fever vaccine responses in identical twins.

Sequencing was performed on PBMCs. V gene TRBV4-2 combines with J gene TRBJ2-7; D may be TRBD2 (6 bases). This clonotype was sampled from a woman between 18 and 29 years old in good health. As DNA, the CDR3 is TGTGCCAGCAGCCAAGACCTGGGGCTAGCGCCCTCTTGGGACGAGCAGTACTTC. It specifies CASSQDLGLAPSWDEQYF.